This record concerns one T cell receptor beta chain sequence. Its antigen has not been determined. Base-call qualities are not available, and no considerably larger clone is one nucleotide away. The data were taken from a study of blood T cells in healthy people across ages (dated by TCRdb to between 2014 and 2016). Regarding the study in general: In model experiments, template switching captured about one uniquely barcoded TCR beta cDNA molecule for every two T cells. Using deep sequencing normalized with unique cDNA molecular identifiers, the study measured how TCR beta repertoire diversity changes with age. For two donors (one aged 18 to 30 and one aged 80 or older), the study analyzed two additional independent replicas of 1 million unique cDNA reads from the same blood draw. Donors of different ages were randomly distributed across sequencing lanes to avoid experimental bias. The donors were split into four age groups: young (average 16 years), middle-aged (more than 35), aged (approximately 59) and long-lived (under 85). Points the paper makes about the study in general: Compared with the aged group, the long-lived group had more naive CD4+ T cells, fewer expanded clones and increased TCR diversity, suggesting age selection. As age increased, observed TCR beta diversity per million T cells dropped in a roughly linear way, and a significant reduction was already evident by age 40. Donor CMV infection status was unknown, potentially confounding age-related changes in expanded clonotypes. Observed TCR beta diversity correlated strongly with the percentage of naive T cells measured by flow cytometry. Estimates of total diversity based on one million sequenced T cells were regarded as lower bounds and as underestimates. Because profiling used bulk unsorted PBMCs, naive and antigen-experienced compartments could not be compared conclusively.

Donors were approximately 42 systemically healthy Caucasian individuals from Russia aged roughly 6 to 95 years. Approximately 9.3 milliliters of peripheral blood were collected from each donor into EDTA-treated Vacutainer tubes. Ficoll-Paque density-gradient centrifugation was used to isolate PBMCs, with at least 7 million per sample. Trizol reagent was used to extract total RNA from the PBMCs, yielding at least 5 micrograms per sample. The percentages of naive CD45RAhigh/CD27high T cells were determined by flow cytometry on a PBMC aliquot from every donor. Library generation was performed with 5' RACE. These reads were obtained on an Illumina HiSeq 2500. A second PCR of 7 to 11 cycles was performed with a sample-barcoded 5' primer and a J-beta primer mix. A unique molecular identifier was introduced onto each TCR beta cDNA molecule by a template-switch 5' adaptor carrying 12 random nucleotides. At least 2.5 million CDR3-containing paired-end reads were obtained from each sample. The Mint cDNA synthesis kit, primed by a TRBC-specific oligonucleotide, was used to synthesize first-strand cDNA from all RNA. All cDNA was treated with uracil-DNA glycosylase and then went through a first 18-cycle PCR with the universal primers M1SS and BC2_uni_R. As for how the authors treated the data: Normalization of each sample was performed by random selection of 1 million high-quality reads, each carrying a distinct molecular identifier. Instead of being binned into consensus sequences, reads with shared molecular identifiers were discarded. MiTCR, run with a Q25 quality threshold and the strictest error-elimination algorithm, handled CDR3 identification, clonotype clustering and error correction. A nonparametric unseen species model with Euler transformation was used to estimate lower-bound total TCR beta diversity. TCRdb's own reprocessing of the public reads used fastp at Q25 and MiXCR and kept productive beta chains. Each entry merges the rows of one CDR3 protein and shows their most common DNA and genes. The V and J calls, along with clone size, are taken from TCRdb and not from the paper's own processing. This sample has about 1.1 million distinct CDR3 sequences in its table, and around two fifths of those were observed once. Over 10% of the sample comes from the top ten.

The source is a man in his late teens or twenties in good health. Input material: blood.

The CDR3 protein sequence reads: CASSQSSSLTDTQYF. The nucleotide sequence is given as TGCGCCAGCAGCCAATCGTCTAGCTTGACAGATACGCAGTATTTT. The chain is assembled from TRBV4-3 and TRBJ2-3; a tentative D call is TRBD2 (5 bases match). CDR1 LGHNA and CDR2 YSLEER are derived from the germline V gene. Including the terminal cysteine and phenylalanine, the CDR3 comprises 15 residues. Solely the CDR3 DNA is kept, with 45 bases framed from the first base. V and J lose 2 bases and 3 bases, and a span of 12 bases separates them.